These T cell receptor beta chains were read from a single sample in a study of blood T cells in healthy people across ages. Using its own MiXCR run on the 5' RACE reads, TCRdb lists one record per CDR3 protein. The sample carries over 700,000 distinct CDR3 sequences, just under 25% recorded once. The sample was also reused in another study, on T cells of mothers and their children.

The sample taken for sequencing was blood. These receptor sequences come from a boy aged 10-17 years in good health. CDR3s include the opening cysteine and the closing phenylalanine or tryptophan. Fields, in order: D gene, clone size, J gene, V gene, CDR3 DNA, CDR3 protein. The D gene is left open where the match is weak. Only part of the rows carry a size: once, few, many, or a class if the clone is expanded.

>NA|NA|TRBJ2-1|TRBV28
TGTGCCAGCAGTTTATCGGGGGTCCCAGGCAATGAGCAGTTCTTC
CASSLSGVPGNEQFF
>NA|NA|TRBJ1-1|TRBV3-1
TGTGCCAGCAGCCAATTAACCCCGAACACTGAAGCTTTCTTT
CASSQLTPNTEAFF
>NA|few|TRBJ2-3|TRBV7-2
TGTGCCAGCAGCCCCTCCTTTAACACAGATACGCAGTATTTT
CASSPSFNTDTQYF
>NA|few|TRBJ2-4|TRBV20-1
TGCAGTGCTAGAGCGGCCTTAGCCAAAAACATTCAGTACTTC
CSARAALAKNIQYF
>TRBD1|NA|TRBJ1-5|TRBV20-1
TGCAGTGCTTCGGTGGACAGGGCAAATCAGCCCCAGCATTTT
CSASVDRANQPQHF
>TRBD1|few|TRBJ2-1|TRBV20-1
TGCAGCCTAACCGGGACAGGACTCAATGAGCAGTTCTTC
CSLTGTGLNEQFF
>NA|few|TRBJ1-1|TRBV20-1
TGCAGTGCTAGTCGCTTGGGGGGTTTGAACACTGAAGCTTTCTTT
CSASRLGGLNTEAFF
>TRBD1|few|TRBJ1-4|TRBV7-2
TGTGCCAGCAGGCGACCGGGACAGGGTACTAATGAAAAACTGTTTTTT
CASRRPGQGTNEKLFF
>NA|few|TRBJ2-7|TRBV6-1
TGTGCCAGCAGTGAATGGGCCGGAAGCTCCTACGAGCAGTACTTC
CASSEWAGSSYEQYF
>TRBD2|NA|TRBJ2-1|TRBV29-1
TGCAGCGGTCAGCGGGAGGCGGTCCGGGAGCAGTTCTTC
CSGQREAVREQFF
>TRBD1|few|TRBJ1-2|TRBV18
TGTGCCAGCTCACAACAAGGGACAGGGCTCTATGGCTACACCTTC
CASSQQGTGLYGYTF
>NA|few|TRBJ1-1|TRBV9
TGTGCCAGCAGCGAGGGACGTTTGAACACTGAAGCTTTCTTT
CASSEGRLNTEAFF
>NA|NA|TRBJ2-1|TRBV15
TGTGCCACCAGCAGAACCGGACGGGGGATTGACAATGAGCAGTTCTTC
CATSRTGRGIDNEQFF
>NA|NA|TRBJ2-1|TRBV7-9
TGTGCCAGCAGCTTAGTGACTAGCAATGAGCAGTTCTTC
CASSLVTSNEQFF
>TRBD2|many|TRBJ2-1|TRBV20-1
TGCAGTGCTAGTGACCTAGCGGGGGCGCGACATAACAATGAGCAGTTCTTC
CSASDLAGARHNNEQFF
>TRBD2|few|TRBJ2-2|TRBV4-2
TGTGCCAGCAGCCAAGATCAGGCTAGCGGGAGTCAGGTGCTGTTTTTT
CASSQDQASGSQVLFF
>TRBD2|few|TRBJ2-7|TRBV28
TGTGCCAGCAGTTCCGGGACTAGCGGGATCTACGAGCAGTACTTC
CASSSGTSGIYEQYF
>NA|NA|TRBJ2-7|TRBV7-9
TGTGCCAGCAGCCTCCCCCTCCAGGGTATAGGCGAGCAGTACTTC
CASSLPLQGIGEQYF
>NA|NA|TRBJ2-7|TRBV3-1
TGTGCCAGCAGCCAAGGCGGCAGGAGGTACGAGCAGTACTTC
CASSQGGRRYEQYF
>NA|NA|TRBJ2-1|TRBV4-1
TGCGCCAGCAGCCAACGGGCGGACGAGCAGTTCTTC
CASSQRADEQFF
>TRBD1|NA|TRBJ1-4|TRBV29-1
TGCAGCGTTGAAGGGGACAGGGCCGGGGAAAAACTGTTTTTT
CSVEGDRAGEKLFF
>NA|NA|TRBJ2-1|TRBV7-2
TGTGCCAGCACCGAAAGGTACAATGAGCAGTTCTTC
CASTERYNEQFF
>TRBD1|NA|TRBJ2-7|TRBV5-6
TGTGCCAGCAGACCGGGACAGGGCTACTACGAGCAGTACTTC
CASRPGQGYYEQYF
>NA|few|TRBJ2-7|TRBV6-2/TRBV6-3
TGTGCCAGCAGTTTCTCCCGGGACACTTACTCCTACGAGCAGTACTTC
CASSFSRDTYSYEQYF
>NA|few|TRBJ2-5|TRBV7-2
TGTGCCAGCAGGGGGGCGGCCCAAGAGACCCAGTACTTC
CASRGAAQETQYF
>NA|NA|TRBJ2-5|TRBV29-1
TGCAGCGGCCGAGGGACGGAGACCCAGTACTTC
CSGRGTETQYF
>NA|NA|TRBJ2-7|TRBV20-1
TGCAGTGCTAGAGATCAGAACGGAGACTACGAGCAGTACTTC
CSARDQNGDYEQYF
>TRBD2|NA|TRBJ2-5|TRBV7-9
TGTGCCAGCAGCCCACGCGGGGGAGGGAGCCAAGAGACCCAGTACTTC
CASSPRGGGSQETQYF
>NA|NA|TRBJ2-5|TRBV7-9
TGTGCCAGCAGCGCCCCTCAGCGGGAGACCCAGTACTTC
CASSAPQRETQYF
>NA|NA|TRBJ2-2|TRBV14
TGTGCCAGCAGCCACCTGGGGGACGCGAACACCGGGGAGCTGTTTTTT
CASSHLGDANTGELFF
>NA|few|TRBJ1-5|TRBV20-1
TGCAGCGCTAGAGATCGTAGCAATCAGCCCCAGCATTTT
CSARDRSNQPQHF
>TRBD1|few|TRBJ1-5|TRBV28
TGTGCCAGCTTCACAGGGGGCAATCAGCCCCAGCATTTT
CASFTGGNQPQHF